A selection of T cell receptor beta chains follows, all from one sample in a study of T cell repertoires in cytomegalovirus infection. TCRdb re-called the reads through MiXCR, storing one row per CDR3 protein. In the table there are some 270,000 distinct CDR3 sequences, over 15% of which are singletons. Sequenced material: CD8+ T cells from PBMCs. The receptors were sampled from a human donor in good health (CMV status not recorded). Some clones in this sample may be carry-over from other donors' samples. Each CDR3 is given with its conserved first and last residue. A D gene is named only where the DNA matches it firmly. Some rows have no size entry. The others give once, few or many, or a class for an expanded clone.

j_call d_call v_call clone_size cdr3_nt cdr3_aa
TRBJ2-1 TRBD2 TRBV6-1 - TGTGCCACCCCGGGACTAGCGGGGGGCCCCTCCTACAATGAGCAGTTCTTC CATPGLAGGPSYNEQFF
TRBJ2-1 - TRBV28 many TGTGCCAGCAGTTTAGGAATAGGGTCTTCCTACAATGAGCAGTTCTTC CASSLGIGSSYNEQFF
TRBJ2-7 - TRBV5-1 few TGCGCCAGCAGCTTGGGGCTCCCCGGAACGCTATACGAGCAGTACTTC CASSLGLPGTLYEQYF
TRBJ2-1 - TRBV5-1 - TGCGCCAGCAGCCCCTTCCGACTATCTGGAGGCGATGAGCAGTTCTTC CASSPFRLSGGDEQFF
TRBJ2-3 TRBD2 TRBV7-2 many TGTGCCAGCAGCCCTTGGACTAGCGGGGGGTTTGATACGCAGTATTTT CASSPWTSGGFDTQYF
TRBJ2-1 - TRBV7-9 - TGTGCCAGCAGCCGGGCCGGCGGTCTAGCCCCCTACAATGAGCAGTTCTTC CASSRAGGLAPYNEQFF
TRBJ1-5 TRBD1 TRBV19 many TGTGCCAGTAGTATGGGACAGCGCAATCAGCCCCAGCATTTT CASSMGQRNQPQHF
TRBJ2-5 TRBD2 TRBV6-2/TRBV6-3 few TGTGCCAGCAGTTACGCGGGACTAGCGGGAAAAGAGACCCAGTACTTC CASSYAGLAGKETQYF
TRBJ2-1 TRBD2 TRBV13 few TGTGCCAGCAGCTTAGGCGCGGGGGTGAATGAGCAGTTCTTC CASSLGAGVNEQFF
TRBJ1-2 - TRBV4-2 - TGTGCCAGCAGCAGGATTAGGGGGAGCGGCTACACCTTC CASSRIRGSGYTF
TRBJ2-5 - TRBV28 few TGTGCCAGCAGTTTAGGAGGGGGGGAAGAGACCCAGTACTTC CASSLGGGEETQYF
TRBJ2-3 TRBD1 TRBV7-9 many TGTGCCAGCAGCTCCCAAGACAGGGGGCGTACAGATACGCAGTATTTT CASSSQDRGRTDTQYF
TRBJ2-7 - TRBV7-2 many TGTGCCAGGGAATCGGGCAGTTCCTACGAGCAGTACTTC CARESGSSYEQYF
TRBJ2-2 TRBD1 TRBV6-6 many TGTGCCAGCAGTTACCCAACCTGGGGGGACAGGGGGACCACCGGGGAGCTGTTTTTT CASSYPTWGDRGTTGELFF
TRBJ1-5 TRBD1 TRBV7-9 many TGTGCCAGCAGCTTAGGTGGGACAGGGGTCGGCAATCAGCCCCAGCATTTT CASSLGGTGVGNQPQHF
TRBJ1-5 - TRBV4-1 many TGCGCCAGCAGCCATAGGGGGTTGGATCAGCCCCAGCATTTT CASSHRGLDQPQHF
TRBJ2-2 TRBD1 TRBV28 - TGTGCCAGCGACAGGGGTAACACCGGGGAGCTGTTTTTT CASDRGNTGELFF
TRBJ1-2 - TRBV29-1 - TGCAGCGTTGTCGGGGGGACCTATGGCTACACCTTC CSVVGGTYGYTF
TRBJ2-5 - TRBV14 few TGTGCCAGCAGCCAAGATTATATGACTTTAGAGACCCAGTACTTC CASSQDYMTLETQYF
TRBJ2-5 - TRBV7-2 - TGTGCCAGCAGCTCCATCGTCTCGCTAGCTCGGTCAGAGACCCAGTACTTC CASSSIVSLARSETQYF
TRBJ1-6 - TRBV5-1 - TGCGCCAGCAGCTTAGAAGCCAGTAATTCACCCCTCCACTTT CASSLEASNSPLHF
TRBJ1-2 - TRBV19 few TGTGCCAGTAGTATAGAGGAGGGAAGGGCCTATGGCTACACCTTC CASSIEEGRAYGYTF
TRBJ2-7 - TRBV6-2/TRBV6-3 many TGTGCCAGCAGTTACAACAGGGTTAATTTGTACGAGCAGTACTTC CASSYNRVNLYEQYF
TRBJ2-2 TRBD1 TRBV19 few TGTGCCAGTAGTATTGGGGACAGGGGTTGGGCCGGGGAGCTGTTTTTT CASSIGDRGWAGELFF
TRBJ2-7 - TRBV6-5 - TGTGCCAGCACCCCCCGAAGGGAAGCCTACGAGCAGTACTTC CASTPRREAYEQYF
TRBJ2-7 TRBD1 TRBV19 - TGTGCCAGTAGTGCGGGACAGGCGTTCTACGAGCAGTACTTC CASSAGQAFYEQYF
TRBJ1-2 TRBD1 TRBV20-1 few TGCAGTGCTATCCGGGACAGGGTTTGGGCAGAGGGCTACACCTTC CSAIRDRVWAEGYTF
TRBJ2-1 - TRBV15 many TGTGCCACCAGCAGCCACACGTACAATGAGCAGTTCTTC CATSSHTYNEQFF